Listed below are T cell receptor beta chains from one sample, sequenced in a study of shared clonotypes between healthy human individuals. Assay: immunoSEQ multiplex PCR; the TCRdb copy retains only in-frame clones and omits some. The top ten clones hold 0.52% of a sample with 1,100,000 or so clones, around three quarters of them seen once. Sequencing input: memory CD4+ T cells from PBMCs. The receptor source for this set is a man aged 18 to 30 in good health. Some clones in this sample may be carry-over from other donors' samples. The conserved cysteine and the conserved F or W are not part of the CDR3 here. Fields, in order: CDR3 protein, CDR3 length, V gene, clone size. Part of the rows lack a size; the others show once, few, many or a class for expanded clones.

CDR3 protein: ASLWRQNTGELF
CDR3 length: 12
V gene: TRBV6-1
clone size: -

CDR3 protein: ASSPGQDEQY
CDR3 length: 10
V gene: TRBV18
clone size: -

CDR3 protein: SAWLGLGYNEQF
CDR3 length: 12
V gene: TRBV29-1
clone size: -

CDR3 protein: ASSLDRWDTEAF
CDR3 length: 12
V gene: TRBV5-4
clone size: -

CDR3 protein: ASSEVEGTLGGNTIY
CDR3 length: 15
V gene: TRBV6-1
clone size: few

CDR3 protein: ASGQGGAANTEAF
CDR3 length: 13
V gene: TRBV28
clone size: -

CDR3 protein: ASSGMDKEEHGYT
CDR3 length: 13
V gene: TRBV5-1
clone size: -

CDR3 protein: ATLKTGPDTQY
CDR3 length: 11
V gene: TRBV10-3
clone size: -

CDR3 protein: ASSLLPRAQHNEQF
CDR3 length: 14
V gene: TRBV11-2
clone size: -

CDR3 protein: ASRPSGSIGQETQY
CDR3 length: 14
V gene: TRBV6-6
clone size: -

CDR3 protein: ASSPRGPLAGELF
CDR3 length: 13
V gene: TRBV7-8
clone size: -

CDR3 protein: ASSLRGRVNQPQH
CDR3 length: 13
V gene: TRBV7-2
clone size: many

CDR3 protein: ASSLLGAHSGNTIY
CDR3 length: 14
V gene: TRBV5-6
clone size: -

CDR3 protein: ASSQAGSIQY
CDR3 length: 10
V gene: TRBV4-1
clone size: -

CDR3 protein: ATSTPGTGTYEQY
CDR3 length: 13
V gene: TRBV28
clone size: -

CDR3 protein: ASSQLAGLDNEQF
CDR3 length: 13
V gene: TRBV14
clone size: -

CDR3 protein: SVGQSSGNTIY
CDR3 length: 11
V gene: TRBV29-1
clone size: -

CDR3 protein: ASSLEVRGANVLT
CDR3 length: 13
V gene: TRBV5-5
clone size: -

CDR3 protein: ASSAGTSGSGEQY
CDR3 length: 13
V gene: TRBV5-4
clone size: -

CDR3 protein: ASSLYPENTEAF
CDR3 length: 12
V gene: TRBV7-9
clone size: -

CDR3 protein: ASSPRPGDPSYNEQF
CDR3 length: 15
V gene: TRBV18
clone size: -

CDR3 protein: ASSPRTVPRGEQY
CDR3 length: 13
V gene: TRBV7-2
clone size: few

CDR3 protein: AISKGLAGGGYNEQF
CDR3 length: 15
V gene: TRBV10-3
clone size: -

CDR3 protein: ASSLALVTGYEQY
CDR3 length: 13
V gene: TRBV7-9
clone size: -

CDR3 protein: ASSSDRVGEQY
CDR3 length: 11
V gene: TRBV5-1
clone size: -

CDR3 protein: ASSLGQGAYEQY
CDR3 length: 12
V gene: TRBV6-1
clone size: -

CDR3 protein: SVADHYSNQPQH
CDR3 length: 12
V gene: TRBV29-1
clone size: -

CDR3 protein: ASSPRASGGYT
CDR3 length: 11
V gene: TRBV7-9
clone size: -

CDR3 protein: ATTRLAGGTGELF
CDR3 length: 13
V gene: TRBV6-1
clone size: -

CDR3 protein: ASSLEAYYGYT
CDR3 length: 11
V gene: TRBV5-4
clone size: -

CDR3 protein: ASSVSRDSSSYEQY
CDR3 length: 14
V gene: TRBV18
clone size: -

CDR3 protein: ASSLGQGYSYEQY
CDR3 length: 13
V gene: TRBV7-7
clone size: -

CDR3 protein: ASSPGRDQPQH
CDR3 length: 11
V gene: TRBV18
clone size: -

CDR3 protein: ASRTAGHSPEGYT
CDR3 length: 13
V gene: TRBV27
clone size: -

CDR3 protein: ASSLTSGRESEQY
CDR3 length: 13
V gene: TRBV18
clone size: -

CDR3 protein: ASSILQQETQY
CDR3 length: 11
V gene: TRBV27
clone size: -

CDR3 protein: ASSPLSRGGTEAF
CDR3 length: 13
V gene: TRBV18
clone size: -

CDR3 protein: ASSMGIGQGWDTQY
CDR3 length: 14
V gene: TRBV19
clone size: few

CDR3 protein: ASSERLGGETQY
CDR3 length: 12
V gene: TRBV2
clone size: few

CDR3 protein: ASSLDPVTDTQY
CDR3 length: 12
V gene: TRBV5-1
clone size: -

CDR3 protein: ALIYNRVPLNTGELF
CDR3 length: 15
V gene: TRBV30
clone size: -

CDR3 protein: ASSSDRAREAF
CDR3 length: 11
V gene: TRBV7-8
clone size: -

CDR3 protein: ASSVLEETQY
CDR3 length: 10
V gene: TRBV6-1
clone size: -

CDR3 protein: ASSKSGAYSPGANVLT
CDR3 length: 16
V gene: TRBV2
clone size: -

CDR3 protein: ATSSLGQRSTDTQY
CDR3 length: 14
V gene: TRBV15
clone size: once

CDR3 protein: ASSSASGDTQY
CDR3 length: 11
V gene: TRBV5-1
clone size: -

CDR3 protein: ASSLSGRNSYEQY
CDR3 length: 13
V gene: TRBV7-9
clone size: -

CDR3 protein: ATSGRAIGDTQY
CDR3 length: 12
V gene: TRBV9
clone size: -

CDR3 protein: ASSYGTSLNNEQF
CDR3 length: 13
V gene: TRBV11-3
clone size: -

CDR3 protein: ASSENGAYGYT
CDR3 length: 11
V gene: TRBV10-2
clone size: -

CDR3 protein: ASNQRTGREWEEQY
CDR3 length: 14
V gene: TRBV5-6
clone size: -

CDR3 protein: ASSSDGRGNGPQH
CDR3 length: 13
V gene: TRBV5-1
clone size: few

CDR3 protein: ASSGSGGGADTQY
CDR3 length: 13
V gene: TRBV9
clone size: many

CDR3 protein: ASGRADEQY
CDR3 length: 9
V gene: TRBV9
clone size: -

CDR3 protein: ASSEVGRIWGHGNQPQH
CDR3 length: 17
V gene: TRBV6-1
clone size: -

CDR3 protein: AWTPGGRPQY
CDR3 length: 10
V gene: TRBV30
clone size: few

CDR3 protein: ASSIPGNYGYT
CDR3 length: 11
V gene: TRBV19
clone size: -

CDR3 protein: ASSLEVRVRYGYT
CDR3 length: 13
V gene: TRBV11-3
clone size: -

CDR3 protein: ASSVAEGSSGNTIY
CDR3 length: 14
V gene: TRBV9
clone size: once